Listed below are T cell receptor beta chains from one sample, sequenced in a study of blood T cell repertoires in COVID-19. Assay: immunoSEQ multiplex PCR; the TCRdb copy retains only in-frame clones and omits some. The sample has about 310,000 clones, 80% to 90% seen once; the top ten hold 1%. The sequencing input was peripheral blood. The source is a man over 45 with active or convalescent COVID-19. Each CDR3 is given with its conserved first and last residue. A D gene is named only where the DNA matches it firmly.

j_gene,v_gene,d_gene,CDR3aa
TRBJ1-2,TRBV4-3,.,CASSPVGESNYGYTF
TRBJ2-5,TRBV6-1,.,CASSDRGPAQTQYF
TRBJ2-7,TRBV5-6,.,CASSSSGGLYEQYF
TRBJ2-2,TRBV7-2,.,CASSRTGSNTGELFF
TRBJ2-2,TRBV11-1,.,CASSFPWAENTGELFF
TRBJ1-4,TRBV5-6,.,CASSSTDANEKLFF
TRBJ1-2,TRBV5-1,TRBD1,CASSLGTGRDRGLNGYTF
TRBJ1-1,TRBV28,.,CASSLRDSREAFF
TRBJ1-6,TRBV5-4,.,CASSLGARGSYNSPLHF
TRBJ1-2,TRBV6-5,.,CASSYGSMAGNYGYTF
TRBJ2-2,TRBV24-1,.,CATSSPEVPNTGELFF
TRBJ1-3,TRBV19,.,CASSDGSDNSGNTIYF
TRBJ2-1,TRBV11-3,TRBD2,CASSLGTSGNEQFF
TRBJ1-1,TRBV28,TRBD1,CASSLTGKSFF
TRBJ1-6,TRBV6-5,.,CASSPNPGSPLHF
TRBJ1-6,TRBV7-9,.,CASSLIAGGGSPLHF
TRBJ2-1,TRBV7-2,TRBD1,CASSWDSSSYNEQFF